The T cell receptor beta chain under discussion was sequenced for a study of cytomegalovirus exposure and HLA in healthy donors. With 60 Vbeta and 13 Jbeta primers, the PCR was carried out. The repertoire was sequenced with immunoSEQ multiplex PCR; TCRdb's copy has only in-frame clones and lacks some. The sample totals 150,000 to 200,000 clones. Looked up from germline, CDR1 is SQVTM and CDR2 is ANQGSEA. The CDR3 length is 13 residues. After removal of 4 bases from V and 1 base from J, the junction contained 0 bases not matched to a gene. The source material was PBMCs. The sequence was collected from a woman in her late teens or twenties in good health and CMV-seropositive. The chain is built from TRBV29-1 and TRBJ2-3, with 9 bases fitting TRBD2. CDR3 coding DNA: TGCAGCGTTGGGACTAGCGGCACAGATACGCAGTATTTT. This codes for CSVGTSGTDTQYF.